This is a list of T cell receptor beta chains from one sample in a study of blood T cell repertoires in COVID-19. Method: immunoSEQ multiplex PCR; TCRdb's copy keeps in-frame clones and lacks some. The repertoire holds 110,000 or so clones, with around 84% as singletons. The sequencing sample was made of peripheral blood. The receptors stem from a woman between 40 and 50 years old with acute or convalescent COVID-19. Both conserved end residues are part of each CDR3. Each record gives: J gene, V gene, D gene, CDR3 length, clone size, CDR3 protein, CDR3 DNA. The D gene is left open where the match is weak. Not every row has a clone size; where given, it reads once, few, many or a size class.

j_call: TRBJ2-7; v_call: TRBV11-2; d_call: TRBD2; cdr3_length: 15; clone_size: NA; cdr3_aa: CASSLAAGGRYEQYF; cdr3_nt: TGTGCCAGCAGCTTAGCTGCGGGGGGGAGGTACGAGCAGTACTTC
j_call: TRBJ2-6; v_call: TRBV2; d_call: NA; cdr3_length: 15; clone_size: NA; cdr3_aa: CAFRGGISGANVLTF; cdr3_nt: TGTGCATTCCGGGGCGGGATCTCTGGGGCCAACGTCCTGACTTTC
j_call: TRBJ2-7; v_call: TRBV9; d_call: NA; cdr3_length: 14; clone_size: NA; cdr3_aa: CASSVSSVVYEQYF; cdr3_nt: TGTGCCAGCAGCGTGTCTAGCGTTGTCTACGAGCAGTACTTC
j_call: TRBJ2-1; v_call: TRBV19; d_call: NA; cdr3_length: 13; clone_size: NA; cdr3_aa: CASTSELYNEQFF; cdr3_nt: TGTGCCAGTACTAGCGAACTTTACAATGAGCAGTTCTTC
j_call: TRBJ1-4; v_call: TRBV7-9; d_call: TRBD1; cdr3_length: 14; clone_size: NA; cdr3_aa: CASSRDRDNEKLFF; cdr3_nt: TGTGCCAGCAGCCGGGACAGGGATAATGAAAAACTGTTTTTT
j_call: TRBJ1-5; v_call: TRBV2; d_call: TRBD1; cdr3_length: 17; clone_size: NA; cdr3_aa: CASSRRSGQIYKQPQHF; cdr3_nt: TGTGCCAGCAGTCGGCGATCGGGACAGATCTATAAACAGCCCCAGCATTTT
j_call: TRBJ2-7; v_call: TRBV2; d_call: NA; cdr3_length: 11; clone_size: NA; cdr3_aa: CASSAFGEQYF; cdr3_nt: TGTGCCAGCAGTGCATTCGGCGAGCAGTACTTC
j_call: TRBJ1-3; v_call: TRBV3-1/TRBV3-2; d_call: TRBD1; cdr3_length: 18; clone_size: NA; cdr3_aa: CASSQEKPGQGAENTIYF; cdr3_nt: TGTGCCAGCAGCCAGGAGAAACCGGGACAGGGGGCAGAAAACACCATATATTTT
j_call: TRBJ2-4; v_call: TRBV4-3; d_call: TRBD2; cdr3_length: 21; clone_size: NA; cdr3_aa: CASSQDLPGLAGALAKNIQYF; cdr3_nt: TGCGCCAGCAGCCAAGATCTTCCGGGACTAGCGGGGGCCTTAGCCAAAAACATTCAGTACTTC
j_call: TRBJ1-5; v_call: TRBV7-2; d_call: NA; cdr3_length: 13; clone_size: NA; cdr3_aa: CASSLAPEQPQHF; cdr3_nt: TGTGCCAGCAGCTTAGCGCCGGAGCAGCCCCAGCATTTT
j_call: TRBJ2-7; v_call: TRBV7-3; d_call: TRBD2; cdr3_length: 15; clone_size: NA; cdr3_aa: CASSPLKRGGREQYF; cdr3_nt: TGTGCCAGCAGCCCCCTGAAGCGGGGGGGCCGGGAGCAGTACTTC
j_call: TRBJ2-3; v_call: TRBV7-9; d_call: TRBD1; cdr3_length: 16; clone_size: NA; cdr3_aa: CASSPIKGAASDTQYF; cdr3_nt: TGTGCCAGCAGCCCCATAAAGGGGGCCGCGAGCGATACGCAGTATTTT
j_call: TRBJ1-2; v_call: TRBV30; d_call: NA; cdr3_length: 12; clone_size: NA; cdr3_aa: CARSDSRYGYTF; cdr3_nt: TGTGCCCGATCGGACAGCCGGTATGGCTACACCTTC
j_call: TRBJ1-5; v_call: TRBV19; d_call: NA; cdr3_length: 15; clone_size: NA; cdr3_aa: CASSQRDRRDQPQHF; cdr3_nt: TGTGCCAGTAGTCAACGTGACAGGAGAGATCAGCCCCAGCATTTT
j_call: TRBJ1-1; v_call: TRBV5-1; d_call: TRBD1; cdr3_length: 16; clone_size: NA; cdr3_aa: CASSLGDRGTNTEAFF; cdr3_nt: TGCGCCAGCAGCTTGGGGGACAGGGGTACGAACACTGAAGCTTTCTTT
j_call: TRBJ2-7; v_call: TRBV5-5; d_call: TRBD2; cdr3_length: 14; clone_size: NA; cdr3_aa: CASTRRGEGYEQYF; cdr3_nt: TGTGCCAGCACCCGGCGGGGGGAAGGCTACGAGCAGTACTTC
j_call: TRBJ2-7; v_call: TRBV7-2; d_call: TRBD2; cdr3_length: 14; clone_size: NA; cdr3_aa: CASSLGLVPYEQYF; cdr3_nt: TGTGCCAGCAGCCTGGGACTAGTCCCCTACGAGCAGTACTTC
j_call: TRBJ2-2; v_call: TRBV19; d_call: TRBD1; cdr3_length: 15; clone_size: NA; cdr3_aa: CASQGQGTNTGELFF; cdr3_nt: TGTGCCAGCCAAGGACAGGGGACGAACACCGGGGAGCTGTTTTTT
j_call: TRBJ1-1; v_call: TRBV10-3; d_call: NA; cdr3_length: 15; clone_size: NA; cdr3_aa: CAISESGHRNTEAFF; cdr3_nt: TGTGCCATCAGTGAGTCTGGACACCGGAACACTGAAGCTTTCTTT
j_call: TRBJ2-2; v_call: TRBV6-4; d_call: TRBD2; cdr3_length: 16; clone_size: NA; cdr3_aa: CASSVAGQGNTGELFF; cdr3_nt: TGTGCCAGCAGTGTAGCGGGGCAAGGAAACACCGGGGAGCTGTTTTTT
j_call: TRBJ2-3; v_call: TRBV5-1; d_call: NA; cdr3_length: 13; clone_size: NA; cdr3_aa: CASRLRETDTQYF; cdr3_nt: TGCGCCAGCAGGCTCAGGGAAACAGATACGCAGTATTTT
j_call: TRBJ1-2; v_call: TRBV9; d_call: NA; cdr3_length: 13; clone_size: NA; cdr3_aa: CASSVNNQGGYTF; cdr3_nt: TGTGCCAGCAGCGTTAATAATCAGGGGGGCTACACCTTC
j_call: TRBJ2-3; v_call: TRBV5-1; d_call: TRBD2; cdr3_length: 16; clone_size: NA; cdr3_aa: CASSKLAGGYTDTQYF; cdr3_nt: TGCGCCAGCAGCAAGCTAGCGGGGGGGTACACAGATACGCAGTATTTT
j_call: TRBJ1-2; v_call: TRBV11-2; d_call: NA; cdr3_length: 14; clone_size: NA; cdr3_aa: CASSPGREQYGYTF; cdr3_nt: TGTGCCAGCAGCCCCGGACGGGAGCAGTATGGCTACACCTTC
j_call: TRBJ1-2; v_call: TRBV5-6; d_call: NA; cdr3_length: 16; clone_size: NA; cdr3_aa: CASSVYSGHLNYGYTF; cdr3_nt: TGTGCCAGCAGCGTCTACTCGGGACACCTAAACTATGGCTACACCTTC
j_call: TRBJ2-7; v_call: TRBV3-1/TRBV3-2; d_call: TRBD1; cdr3_length: 13; clone_size: NA; cdr3_aa: CASSYRQGGRLYF; cdr3_nt: TGTGCCAGCAGCTACCGACAGGGCGGTCGACTTTACTTC
j_call: TRBJ1-6; v_call: TRBV5-4; d_call: NA; cdr3_length: 14; clone_size: few; cdr3_aa: CASSPAGGRSPLHF; cdr3_nt: TGTGCCAGCAGCCCGGCGGGAGGGAGATCACCCCTCCACTTT
j_call: TRBJ2-1; v_call: TRBV4-2; d_call: TRBD1; cdr3_length: 14; clone_size: NA; cdr3_aa: CASSQLRTGGEQFF; cdr3_nt: TGTGCCAGCAGCCAACTTAGGACAGGGGGCGAGCAGTTCTTC
j_call: TRBJ1-4; v_call: TRBV7-9; d_call: TRBD1; cdr3_length: 16; clone_size: NA; cdr3_aa: CASSKGGGGDGEKLFF; cdr3_nt: TGTGCCAGCAGCAAAGGAGGAGGGGGCGATGGAGAAAAACTGTTTTTT
j_call: TRBJ2-7; v_call: TRBV12-3/TRBV12-4; d_call: NA; cdr3_length: 12; clone_size: NA; cdr3_aa: CASSLKAGEQYF; cdr3_nt: TGTGCCAGCAGTCTCAAGGCGGGCGAGCAGTACTTC
j_call: TRBJ2-7; v_call: TRBV7-9; d_call: NA; cdr3_length: 12; clone_size: NA; cdr3_aa: CASSPRGGEQYF; cdr3_nt: TGTGCCAGCAGCCCCCGAGGGGGCGAGCAGTACTTC
j_call: TRBJ2-7; v_call: TRBV11-2; d_call: NA; cdr3_length: 11; clone_size: NA; cdr3_aa: CASSLYYEQYF; cdr3_nt: TGTGCCAGCAGCCTATACTACGAGCAGTACTTC
j_call: TRBJ2-4; v_call: TRBV7-2; d_call: TRBD2; cdr3_length: 16; clone_size: NA; cdr3_aa: CASSSERGGPTNIQYF; cdr3_nt: TGTGCCAGCAGCTCCGAGCGGGGGGGCCCGACAAACATTCAGTACTTC
j_call: TRBJ2-6; v_call: TRBV21-1; d_call: NA; cdr3_length: 19; clone_size: NA; cdr3_aa: CASSYPRDSLVSGANVLTF; cdr3_nt: TGTGCCAGCAGCTATCCCCGGGACTCCCTAGTCTCTGGGGCCAACGTCCTGACTTTC
j_call: TRBJ1-2; v_call: TRBV30; d_call: NA; cdr3_length: 15; clone_size: once; cdr3_aa: CAWSAPGGTNYGYTF; cdr3_nt: TGTGCCTGGAGTGCTCCCGGGGGAACGAACTATGGCTACACCTTC
j_call: TRBJ2-6; v_call: TRBV4-2; d_call: TRBD1; cdr3_length: 16; clone_size: few; cdr3_aa: CASSPTDRAGANVLTF; cdr3_nt: TGTGCCAGCAGCCCGACTGACAGGGCTGGGGCCAACGTCCTGACTTTC
j_call: TRBJ2-7; v_call: TRBV5-1; d_call: TRBD1; cdr3_length: 13; clone_size: NA; cdr3_aa: CASSEGTAYEQYF; cdr3_nt: TGCGCCAGCAGCGAAGGGACAGCCTACGAGCAGTACTTC
j_call: TRBJ1-5; v_call: TRBV6-5; d_call: NA; cdr3_length: 14; clone_size: NA; cdr3_aa: CASSIGRKGQPQHF; cdr3_nt: TGTGCCAGCAGTATCGGGAGAAAGGGACAGCCCCAGCATTTT
j_call: TRBJ1-6; v_call: TRBV4-2; d_call: NA; cdr3_length: 16; clone_size: NA; cdr3_aa: CASSQEQTQVNSPLHF; cdr3_nt: TGTGCCAGCAGCCAAGAACAGACCCAGGTGAATTCACCCCTCCACTTT
j_call: TRBJ2-5; v_call: TRBV6-5; d_call: NA; cdr3_length: 14; clone_size: NA; cdr3_aa: CASTKRGFGETQYF; cdr3_nt: TGTGCCAGCACTAAACGAGGGTTCGGGGAGACCCAGTACTTC
j_call: TRBJ1-5; v_call: TRBV5-6; d_call: NA; cdr3_length: 13; clone_size: NA; cdr3_aa: CASSKISGQPQHF; cdr3_nt: TGTGCCAGCAGCAAGATCAGTGGTCAGCCCCAGCATTTT
j_call: TRBJ1-4; v_call: TRBV7-2; d_call: TRBD1; cdr3_length: 18; clone_size: NA; cdr3_aa: CASTVSYRGRTTNEKLFF; cdr3_nt: TGTGCCAGCACCGTATCATACAGGGGCCGAACAACTAATGAAAAACTGTTTTTT
j_call: TRBJ1-4; v_call: TRBV5-6; d_call: TRBD1; cdr3_length: 16; clone_size: NA; cdr3_aa: CASSLAGTGSNEKLFF; cdr3_nt: TGTGCCAGCAGCTTGGCCGGGACAGGGTCAAATGAAAAACTGTTTTTT
j_call: TRBJ1-2; v_call: TRBV6-5; d_call: TRBD1; cdr3_length: 13; clone_size: NA; cdr3_aa: CASSYSTGYGYTF; cdr3_nt: TGTGCCAGCAGTTACTCGACAGGGTACGGCTACACCTTC
j_call: TRBJ1-1; v_call: TRBV18; d_call: NA; cdr3_length: 11; clone_size: NA; cdr3_aa: CASGANTEAFF; cdr3_nt: TGTGCCAGCGGGGCGAACACTGAAGCTTTCTTT
j_call: TRBJ2-7; v_call: TRBV2; d_call: TRBD2; cdr3_length: 14; clone_size: NA; cdr3_aa: CASSLAGGPYEQYF; cdr3_nt: TGTGCCAGCAGTTTAGCGGGGGGGCCCTACGAGCAGTACTTC
j_call: TRBJ1-2; v_call: TRBV2; d_call: TRBD1; cdr3_length: 17; clone_size: NA; cdr3_aa: CASSAGAGQSTLGGYTF; cdr3_nt: TGTGCCAGCAGTGCGGGGGCGGGACAGTCAACCCTGGGCGGCTACACCTTC
j_call: TRBJ1-2; v_call: TRBV4-3; d_call: TRBD1; cdr3_length: 17; clone_size: NA; cdr3_aa: CASSQPRGTAYEKGYTF; cdr3_nt: TGCGCCAGCAGCCAACCTCGCGGGACAGCCTACGAGAAGGGCTACACCTTC
j_call: TRBJ1-5; v_call: TRBV20-1; d_call: NA; cdr3_length: 14; clone_size: NA; cdr3_aa: CSASQGLGNQPQHF; cdr3_nt: TGCAGTGCTAGTCAGGGTCTGGGCAATCAGCCCCAGCATTTT
j_call: TRBJ2-5; v_call: TRBV3-1/TRBV3-2; d_call: TRBD2; cdr3_length: 16; clone_size: NA; cdr3_aa: CASSLRTGTTQETQYF; cdr3_nt: TGTGCCAGCAGCCTGCGTACTGGGACTACCCAAGAGACCCAGTACTTC
j_call: TRBJ1-4; v_call: TRBV18; d_call: NA; cdr3_length: 16; clone_size: NA; cdr3_aa: CASSPLSGQTNEKLFF; cdr3_nt: TGTGCCAGCTCACCATTAAGTGGACAGACTAATGAAAAACTGTTTTTT
j_call: TRBJ1-5; v_call: TRBV4-2; d_call: NA; cdr3_length: 17; clone_size: NA; cdr3_aa: CASSQVGAGDSNQPQHF; cdr3_nt: TGTGCCAGCAGCCAAGTGGGGGCAGGGGATAGCAATCAGCCCCAGCATTTT
j_call: TRBJ2-7; v_call: TRBV18; d_call: NA; cdr3_length: 15; clone_size: few; cdr3_aa: CASSPIMDSSYEQYF; cdr3_nt: TGTGCCAGCTCACCAATCATGGACAGCTCCTACGAGCAGTACTTC
j_call: TRBJ1-6; v_call: TRBV4-1; d_call: NA; cdr3_length: 16; clone_size: NA; cdr3_aa: CASSPRDWVENSPLHF; cdr3_nt: TGCGCCAGCAGCCCGAGGGACTGGGTGGAGAATTCACCCCTCCACTTT
j_call: TRBJ1-4; v_call: TRBV27; d_call: NA; cdr3_length: 15; clone_size: NA; cdr3_aa: CASSTRPWSKEKLFF; cdr3_nt: TGTGCCAGCAGTACCCGTCCTTGGAGCAAGGAAAAACTGTTTTTT